One and the same sample provided the 27 T cell receptor beta chains below, sequenced in a study of OX40 agonist ivuxolimab in advanced cancers. Generated by immunoSEQ multiplex PCR, the TCRdb table keeps only in-frame clones and is missing some. The repertoire holds roughly 48,000 clones, with about four fifths as singletons. Sequencing was performed on CD4+ or CD8+ T cells sorted from blood, taken in a trial of the OX40 agonist ivuxolimab. These receptors all stem from an adult with an advanced solid tumor such as melanoma, head and neck, liver or kidney cancer.

V and J are TRBV27 and TRBJ1-1; 11 bases map to TRBD1. CDR1 MNHEY and CDR2 SMNVEV come from the germline V gene (reference sequence). There are 15 residues in the CDR3. The trim removed 5 bases at V and 7 bases at J, leaving 9 bases unmatched. The CDR3 region is CASSPRTGGLVEAFF. The CDR3 bases are TGTGCCAGCAGTCCCCGGACAGGGGGCTTGGTTGAAGCTTTCTTT.

The chain has TRBV7-8 and TRBJ2-1, with 14 bases fitting TRBD2. V was pared by 0 bases and J by 2 bases, with 15 bases of the junction left unmatched. Germline CDR1 is SGHVS and CDR2 is FQNEAQ. The CDR3 contains 22 residues. The CDR3 sequence is CASSLARFPGLAGAGAYNEQFF. The CDR3 nucleotides are TGTGCCAGCAGCTTAGCGCGATTTCCGGGACTAGCGGGGGCGGGAGCCTACAATGAGCAGTTCTTC.

This chain links TRBV6-1 with TRBJ2-5, with 13 nucleotides matching TRBD2. This CDR3 has 19 residues. Germline-derived CDR1 and CDR2 are MNHNS and SASEGT. V shed 0 bases, J shed 5 bases, and the junction held 12 bases outside the gene matches. CDR3 sequence: CASSEAKTGLAGFRETQYF. In nucleotides, the CDR3 is TGTGCCAGCAGTGAAGCGAAGACGGGACTAGCGGGATTTCGGGAGACCCAGTACTTC.

This clone was observed a few times. The J gene is TRBJ2-3, the V gene TRBV15; perhaps TRBD2 as D (6 bases). The V and J ends lost 6 bases and 5 bases respectively, with 18 bases between them. Germline assignment: CDR1 LNHNV and CDR2 YYDKDF (reference sequence). The CDR3 runs to 15 residues. Written as DNA, the CDR3 is TGTGCCACCAGTAGAAGGCGGGACGGGGTAGATACGCAGTATTTT. Its translation is CATSRRRDGVDTQYF. Full variable domain (outside the CDR3, taken from reference TRBV15 and TRBJ2-3): DAMVIQNPRYQVTQFGKPVTLSCSQTLNHNVMYWYQQKSSQAPKLLFHYYDKDFNNEADTPDNFQSRRPNTSFCFLDIRSPGLGDTAMYLCATSRRRDGVDTQYFGPGTRLTVL.

CDR3 protein: CASSLAVGVGSYEQYF. Written as DNA, the CDR3 is TGCGCCAGCAGCTTGGCGGTAGGTGTAGGTTCCTACGAGCAGTACTTC. The rearrangement links TRBV5-1 to TRBJ2-7, with no clear D. The V end lost 0 bases, the J end lost 1 base, and 14 bases lay between the germline ends. The CDR3 length is 16 residues. Germline V gene data show CDR1 as SGHRS and CDR2 as YFSETQ.

The chain has TRBV6-4 and TRBJ2-3; the D gene is possibly TRBD2 (5 bases). This CDR3 is 13 amino acids long. CDR1 and CDR2 from the germline V gene are MRHNA and SNTAGT. V was clipped by 2 bases and J by 5 bases, with 8 bases between them. CDR3 protein: CASSDGEGDTQYF. Here the CDR3 DNA reads TGTGCCAGCAGTGACGGCGAGGGAGATACGCAGTATTTT.

V gene TRBV11-1 combines with J gene TRBJ2-5; D gene unclear. Between the trimmed V and J ends, which lost 4 bases and 0 bases, there was a span of 15 bases. The CDR3 contains 16 residues. Germline V gives CDR1 SGHAT, CDR2 FQDESV (reference sequence). The CDR3 here is CASSSRQNRDQETQYF. Here the CDR3 DNA reads TGTGCCAGCAGCTCACGGCAGAACAGAGACCAAGAGACCCAGTACTTC.

The chain carries TRBV12-5 and TRBJ1-3; D is unclear. The CDR3 is 9 residues long. The V gene lost 6 bases and the J gene lost 6 bases, with 0 bases spanning the gap. From germline, CDR1 is LGHNT and CDR2 FRNRAP. Here the CDR3 reads CASGNTIYF. CDR3 coding DNA: TGTGCTAGTGGAAACACCATATATTTT.

The chain combines TRBV7-2 with TRBJ2-5, with 10 bases aligning to TRBD1. V shed 5 bases and J 2 bases; nucleotides not matched to a gene: 5. Germline CDR1 is SGHTA and CDR2 is FQGNSA. The CDR3 contains 15 residues. In nucleotides, the CDR3 is TGTGCCAGCAGCAGGGACAGGGGAAAACAAGAGACCCAGTACTTC. Protein sequence: CASSRDRGKQETQYF. The variable domain in full, completed from reference TRBV7-2 and TRBJ2-5, reads GAGVSQSPSNKVTEKGKDVELRCDPISGHTALYWYRQSLGQGLEFLIYFQGNSAPDKSGLPSDRFSAERTGGSVSTLTIQRTQQEDSAVYLCASSRDRGKQETQYFGPGTRLLVL.

The gene calls are TRBV30 and TRBJ2-7; D is possibly TRBD1 or TRBD2 (5 bases each). The CDR3 runs 17 residues. With 3 bases removed from V and 2 bases from J, the gap between germline ends came to 23 bases. Germline-derived CDR1 and CDR2 are GTSNPN and SVGIG (reference sequence). As DNA, the CDR3 is TGTGCCTGGAGCCCGGGGATGTTTGGGACGGTAACCTACGAGCAGTACTTC. It codes for CAWSPGMFGTVTYEQYF.

The gene calls are TRBV11-2 and TRBJ2-4; TRBD2 is a possible D gene (7 bases). Trimming cost V 5 bases and J 5 bases, with 13 bases left between them. The V gene's germline CDR1 is SGHAT and CDR2 FQNNGV. The CDR3 runs to 14 residues. The CDR3 reads CASSLAGAENIQYF. CDR3 in DNA: TGTGCCAGCAGCCTCGCGGGGGCAGAAAACATTCAGTACTTC.

The chain joins TRBV18 to TRBJ2-2, with TRBD2 matching over 8 bases. The length of the CDR3 is 14 residues. CDR1 and CDR2 (germline): KGHSH, LQKENI. V lost 3 bases to trimming and J lost 6 bases; unmatched junction nucleotides: 3. The CDR3 bases are TGTGCCAGCTCACCGACTAGCGCAGCCGGGGAGCTGTTTTTT. Its protein is CASSPTSAAGELFF.

This sequence joins TRBV2 and TRBJ1-4; D gene uncertain. Trimming removed 6 bases from V and 0 bases from J, with 8 bases in between. This CDR3 region has 14 residues. From germline, CDR1 is SNHLY and CDR2 FYNNEI. The CDR3, as DNA: TGTGCCAGCAGGGGTAGCGCAACTAATGAAAAACTGTTTTTT. This codes for CASRGSATNEKLFF.

This clone has just a few counts. This chain uses TRBV25-1 with TRBJ2-5, with D unresolved. Trimming cost V 2 bases and J 1 base, with 8 bases left between them. The CDR3 totals 14 residues. Germline CDR1 reads MGHDK; CDR2 reads SYGVNS. DNA of the CDR3: TGTGCCAGCAGTGAAACTCGTATCCAAGAGACCCAGTACTTC. Translated, it gives CASSETRIQETQYF.

This clone is a singleton in its sample. The chain joins TRBV27 to TRBJ2-7; D may match TRBD1 or TRBD2 (5 bases each). The V gene's germline CDR1 is MNHEY and CDR2 SMNVEV (reference sequence). The CDR3 length is 13 residues. V dropped 3 bases and J dropped 3 bases, with 9 bases sitting between them. This chain's CDR3 is CASSFLRGYEQYF. The CDR3 DNA is TGTGCCAGCAGTTTTCTGAGGGGCTACGAGCAGTACTTC.

This chain joins TRBV7-9 and TRBJ1-5; TRBD1 agrees at 9 bases. V trimming: 5 bases; J trimming: 3 bases; junction bases outside the gene matches: 2. Germline assignment: CDR1 SEHNR and CDR2 FQNEAQ (reference sequence). The CDR3 loop spans 14 amino acids. The CDR3 sequence is CASSRTGVNQPQHF. The CDR3, as DNA: TGTGCCAGCAGCCGGACAGGGGTCAATCAGCCCCAGCATTTT.

This chain joins TRBV20-1 and TRBJ2-7, with D unresolved. CDR3 size: 11 residues. V was clipped by 3 bases and J by 7 bases, with 10 bases between them. Per the germline V gene, CDR1 is DFQATT and CDR2 is SNEGSKA (reference sequence). CDR3: CSASTGREQYF. The CDR3 region has the DNA TGCAGTGCTAGTACGGGTCGAGAGCAGTACTTC.

This clone has just a few counts. V gene TRBV28 combines with J gene TRBJ1-2; 11 positions match TRBD1. CDR1 and CDR2 (germline): MDHEN, SYDVKM. The CDR3 is 16 residues long. Trimming at V came to 2 bases and at J to 3 bases, leaving 5 bases not matched to a gene. CDR3 region: CASSLKDRGPYYGYTF. The CDR3 DNA reads as TGTGCCAGCAGTTTAAAGGACAGGGGGCCATACTATGGCTACACCTTC.

The chain links TRBV19 to TRBJ2-1; 7 nucleotides agree with TRBD2. The J segment lost 0 bases and the V segment lost 3 bases, leaving 8 bases of the junction unmatched. The germline CDR1 and CDR2 sequences are LNHDA and SQIVND (reference sequence). CDR3 length equals 17 residues. CDR3 in amino acids: CASSIRRRGSSYNEQFF. The CDR3 DNA follows: TGTGCCAGTAGTATTCGTCGGCGGGGGAGCTCCTACAATGAGCAGTTCTTC.

The V and J genes are TRBV7-3 and TRBJ2-2, with D possibly being TRBD1 or TRBD2 (5 bases each). Germline V gives CDR1 SGHTA, CDR2 FQGTGA. This CDR3 contains 14 residues. V was clipped by 5 bases and J by 6 bases, with 13 bases between them. The CDR3 here is CASSPAAGPGELFF. The CDR3 DNA sequence: TGTGCCAGCAGCCCAGCGGCAGGGCCCGGGGAGCTGTTTTTT.

The chain is built from TRBV7-2 and TRBJ2-2, with 7 positions matching TRBD2. The germline CDR1 and CDR2 sequences are SGHTA and FQGNSA. The CDR3 contains 15 residues. V dropped 6 bases and J dropped 4; count of bases not matched to a gene: 8. CDR3 DNA: TGTGCCAGCAGTACGACTAGCCAATTCACCGGGGAGCTGTTTTTT. This gives the protein CASSTTSQFTGELFF.

The chain links TRBV5-5 to TRBJ2-5, with 7 bases that match TRBD2. Germline trimming cut 5 bases from V and 1 base from J; bases unmatched to any gene: 8. Germline loops: CDR1 SGHKS, CDR2 YYEKEE (reference sequence). The CDR3 is 15 residues long. In DNA, the CDR3 is TGTGCCAGCAGAGTGAAATGGGGGGGCCAAGAGACCCAGTACTTC. The encoded protein is CASRVKWGGQETQYF.

This clone was recorded once. This chain links TRBV15 with TRBJ1-6; tentatively, D is TRBD1 (6 bases). Looked up from germline, CDR1 is LNHNV and CDR2 is YYDKDF (reference sequence). This CDR3 is built from 13 residues. V was clipped by 0 bases and J by 10 bases, with 7 bases between them. CDR3 loop: CATSRDGGSPLHF. DNA of the CDR3: TGTGCCACCAGCAGAGACGGGGGCTCACCCCTCCACTTT.

The V call is TRBV4-2, the J call TRBJ1-5, with TRBD1 as a possible D gene (5 bases). Trimming removed 3 bases at V and 3 bases at J, with 12 bases between. The germline V gene has CDR1 LGHNA and CDR2 YNFKEQ. CDR3 size: 15 residues. The CDR3 is CASSQGPGFNQPQHF. Written as DNA, the CDR3 is TGTGCCAGCAGCCAGGGGCCGGGGTTCAATCAGCCCCAGCATTTT.

About this clone: The conserved final phenylalanine or tryptophan is absent from the CDR3, which likely points to a read error. It is unclear where the CDR3 begins or ends on the DNA, so no DNA is shown, and the CDR3 is as TCRdb lists it. The chain recombines TRBV5-1 with TRBJ1-1. Inclusive of both ends, the CDR3 amounts to 8 amino acids. CDR1 is SGHRS and CDR2 is YFSETQ in the germline V gene. This CDR3 reads CASSLAGR.

The J gene is TRBJ2-2, the V gene TRBV11-3; a weak D match, TRBD1 (6 bases). The CDR3 is made up of 17 amino acids. Deletions cut 5 bases from V and 5 bases from J, with 21 bases between. The V gene's germline CDR1 is SGHNT and CDR2 YENEEA. CDR3 coding DNA: TGTGCCAGCAGCACACAAACCACTACAGGGAAAACCGGGGAGCTGTTTTTT. This sequence encodes CASSTQTTTGKTGELFF. Drawing the rest from reference TRBV11-3 and TRBJ2-2, the complete variable domain is EAGVVQSPRYKIIEKKQPVAFWCNPISGHNTLYWYLQNLGQGPELLIRYENEEAVDDSQLPKDRFSAERLKGVDSTLKIQPAELGDSAVYLCASSTQTTTGKTGELFFGEGSRLTVL.

The genes are TRBV7-2 and TRBJ2-7; tentative D call: TRBD1 (6 bases). The V gene's germline CDR1 is SGHTA and CDR2 FQGNSA. Deletions cut 5 bases from V and 0 bases from J, with 11 bases between. This CDR3 comprises 14 residues. This CDR3 reads CASSRDKSSYEQYF. The CDR3, as DNA: TGTGCCAGCAGCCGGGACAAAAGCTCCTACGAGCAGTACTTC.